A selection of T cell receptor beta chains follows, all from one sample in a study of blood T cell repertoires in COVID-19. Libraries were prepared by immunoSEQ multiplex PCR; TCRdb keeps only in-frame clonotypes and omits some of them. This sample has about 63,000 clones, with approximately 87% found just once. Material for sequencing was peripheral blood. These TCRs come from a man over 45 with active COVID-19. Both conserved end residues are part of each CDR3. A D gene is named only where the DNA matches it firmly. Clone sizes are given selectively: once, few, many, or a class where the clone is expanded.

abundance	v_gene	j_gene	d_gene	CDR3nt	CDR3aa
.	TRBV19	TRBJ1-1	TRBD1	TGTGCCACCCGGGGACAGACCAGAGTGAACACTGAAGCTTTCTTT	CATRGQTRVNTEAFF
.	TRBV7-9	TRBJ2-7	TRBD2	TGTGCCAGCAGCTCAACGACTAGCGAATCCTACGAGCAGTACTTC	CASSSTTSESYEQYF
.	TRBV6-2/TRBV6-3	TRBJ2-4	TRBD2	TGTGCCAGCAGCGCCGCTAGCGGGGGACTAGCCAAAAACATTCAGTACTTC	CASSAASGGLAKNIQYF
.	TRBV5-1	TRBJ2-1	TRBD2	TGCGCCAGCAGCTTGGGGACTAGCGGCTCCTACAATGAGCAGTTCTTC	CASSLGTSGSYNEQFF
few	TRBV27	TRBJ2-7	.	TGTGCCAGCAGTAGCTTCGGCGAGCAGTACTTC	CASSSFGEQYF
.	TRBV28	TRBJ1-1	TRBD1	TGTGCCAGCAGTTTACCGACAGGGGATAGCAACACTGAAGCTTTCTTT	CASSLPTGDSNTEAFF
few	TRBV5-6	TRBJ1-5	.	TGTGCCAGCAGCTTGGCACTAGAAATGAATCAGCCCCAGCATTTT	CASSLALEMNQPQHF
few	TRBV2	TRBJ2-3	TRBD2	TGTGCCAGGTCCCGACTAGCGGGAACGGCAGATACGCAGTATTTT	CARSRLAGTADTQYF
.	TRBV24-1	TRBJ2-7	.	TGTGCCACCAGTGTGGGCAGGGGAACCTCCTACGAGCAGTACTTC	CATSVGRGTSYEQYF
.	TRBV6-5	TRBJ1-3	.	TGTGCCAGCCTTGAGTTCTCTGGAAACACCATATATTTT	CASLEFSGNTIYF
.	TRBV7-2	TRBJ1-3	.	TGTGCCAGCAGCTTAGTAAGCCGTACAAACACCATATATTTT	CASSLVSRTNTIYF
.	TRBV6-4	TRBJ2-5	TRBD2	TGTGCCAGCAGTGAAATTGCGGGAGCTCAAGAGACCCAGTACTTC	CASSEIAGAQETQYF
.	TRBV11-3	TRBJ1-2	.	TGTGCCAGCAGCTCGACAGCTCTCTATGGCTACACCTTC	CASSSTALYGYTF
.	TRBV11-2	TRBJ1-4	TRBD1	TGTGCCAGCAGCCCGCAGGGGGAGTATGAAAAACTGTTTTTT	CASSPQGEYEKLFF
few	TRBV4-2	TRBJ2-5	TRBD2	TGTGCCAGCAGCCAAGGGGTCGGGAGGACTAGCGAGACCCAGTACTTC	CASSQGVGRTSETQYF
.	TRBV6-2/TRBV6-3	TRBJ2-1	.	TGTGCCAGCAGTTACATCCCGGGAACCTACAATGAGCAGTTCTTC	CASSYIPGTYNEQFF
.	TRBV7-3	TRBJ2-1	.	TGTGCCAGCAGATTGAGCAGGGGATCCTACAATGAGCAGTTCTTC	CASRLSRGSYNEQFF
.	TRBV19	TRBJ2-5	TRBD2	TGTGCCAGTAGTATCGGACTAGCGGGAGTAGAGACCCAGTACTTC	CASSIGLAGVETQYF
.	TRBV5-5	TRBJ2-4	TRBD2	TGTGCCAGCAGCTTGTTAGCGGGAGCCGATTCCAAAAACATTCAGTACTTC	CASSLLAGADSKNIQYF
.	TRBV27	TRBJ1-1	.	TGTGCCAGCAAATTAAACGAGTTCACTGAAGCTTTCTTT	CASKLNEFTEAFF
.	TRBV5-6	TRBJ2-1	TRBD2	TGTGCCAGCAGCTTTGGACTAGCGGGAGGGGGCTTCAATGAGCAGTTCTTC	CASSFGLAGGGFNEQFF
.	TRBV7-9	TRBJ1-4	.	TGTGCCAGCAGCTTAGAAGGCAGGGTTGATGAAAAACTGTTTTTT	CASSLEGRVDEKLFF
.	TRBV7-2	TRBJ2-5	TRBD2	TGTGCCAGCAGCTTAGCTAGCGGGGTTTGGGAGACCCAGTACTTC	CASSLASGVWETQYF
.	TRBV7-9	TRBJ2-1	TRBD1	TGTGCCAGCAGCTCTCAAGGGTTGACAGGGGACCGATACAATGAGCAGTTCTTC	CASSSQGLTGDRYNEQFF
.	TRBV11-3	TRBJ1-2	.	TGTGCCAGCCCCGGGGATAGCGGCTACACCTTC	CASPGDSGYTF
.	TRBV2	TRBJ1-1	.	TGTGCCAGCGTCTTGGGGGGGGCCACTGAAGCTTTCTTT	CASVLGGATEAFF
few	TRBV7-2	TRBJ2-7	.	TGTGCCAGCAGCTTGGGTGACACCTCTACCTACGAGCAGTACTTC	CASSLGDTSTYEQYF
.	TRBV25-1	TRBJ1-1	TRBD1	TGTGCCAGCAGTGATACAGGGGGCGCGGACACTGAAGCTTTCTTT	CASSDTGGADTEAFF
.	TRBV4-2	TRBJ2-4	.	TGTGCCAGCAGCCAAGATAGGCCAGACTTAGCCAAAAACATTCAGTACTTC	CASSQDRPDLAKNIQYF
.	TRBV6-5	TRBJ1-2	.	TGTGCCACCGGGACTTGGATTTATGGCTACACCTTC	CATGTWIYGYTF
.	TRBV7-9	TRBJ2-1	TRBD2	TGTGCCAGCAGCTTAAGAGGGTCGGGAGGGCCTAATGAGCAGTTCTTC	CASSLRGSGGPNEQFF
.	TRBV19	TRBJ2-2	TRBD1	TGTGCCAGTAGTACCCTGACGCGACAGGGTCGGGCAGGATTCGGCGGGGAGCTGTTTTTT	CASSTLTRQGRAGFGGELFF
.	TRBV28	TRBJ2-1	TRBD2	TGTGCCAGCAGTTCCCCCCGGGAGGGCCCGGCCTACAATGAGCAGTTCTTC	CASSSPREGPAYNEQFF
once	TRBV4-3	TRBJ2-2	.	TGCGCCAGCAGCCAAGACCCTATCGGCGGCACCGGGGAGCTGTTTTTT	CASSQDPIGGTGELFF
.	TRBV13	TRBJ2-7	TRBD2	TGTGCCAGCAGCCTCCCTTCTAGCGGGAGCCACGAGCAGTACTTC	CASSLPSSGSHEQYF
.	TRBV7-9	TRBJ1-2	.	TGTGCCAGCAGCTTAATCTCCTCAACCCCTTTAGATGGCTACACCTTC	CASSLISSTPLDGYTF
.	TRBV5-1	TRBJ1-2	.	TGCGCCAGCAGCTTGGCTCCGGGTAACTATGGCTACACCTTC	CASSLAPGNYGYTF
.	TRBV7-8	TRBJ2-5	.	TGTGCCAGCAGCAAAAGAGAGGGAAACGGAGGGGAGACCCAGTACTTC	CASSKREGNGGETQYF
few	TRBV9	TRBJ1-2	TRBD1	TGTGCCAGCAGCAACCGGGACAGGGCTAGTGGCTACACCTTC	CASSNRDRASGYTF
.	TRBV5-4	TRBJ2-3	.	TGTGCCAGCAGCTTTTCCGGTACGCAGTATTTT	CASSFSGTQYF
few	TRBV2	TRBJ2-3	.	TGTGCCAGCAGTGAGGAGTTGAGTACGCAGTATTTT	CASSEELSTQYF